This TCR beta chain was recovered during a study of long-term antiretroviral therapy in people with HIV. The germline V gene encodes CDR1 MNHEY and CDR2 SVGAGI. Trimming took off 2 bases at V and 2 bases at J, with 14 bases between the two ends. This CDR3 comprises 16 residues. Broader study findings: Among HIV repertoires, CDR3 length ranges were narrower than those of controls. Dating from about 2004 to 2017, the blood was possibly obtained under older ART regimens.

Sequencing used immunoSEQ v3.0 at survey level. The study targeted about 40,000-55,000 T-cell genomes per sample in sequencing. Measured with immunoSEQ multiplex PCR; TCRdb has only the in-frame clones, and not every one. The sample records tens of thousands of clones, roughly 80% being singletons. Points on this clone: No antigen is known for it.

The TCR comes from a man aged 35 to 55 with HIV. This chain connects TRBV6-5 to TRBJ2-3, with D perhaps TRBD2 (6 bases). Here the sequenced sample was unsorted PBMCs, taken 0.5 years before starting antiretroviral therapy. The CDR3 loop reads CASSYTPREPTDTQYF. CDR3 nucleotides: TGTGCCAGCAGTTACACCCCCCGGGAGCCCACAGATACGCAGTATTTT.